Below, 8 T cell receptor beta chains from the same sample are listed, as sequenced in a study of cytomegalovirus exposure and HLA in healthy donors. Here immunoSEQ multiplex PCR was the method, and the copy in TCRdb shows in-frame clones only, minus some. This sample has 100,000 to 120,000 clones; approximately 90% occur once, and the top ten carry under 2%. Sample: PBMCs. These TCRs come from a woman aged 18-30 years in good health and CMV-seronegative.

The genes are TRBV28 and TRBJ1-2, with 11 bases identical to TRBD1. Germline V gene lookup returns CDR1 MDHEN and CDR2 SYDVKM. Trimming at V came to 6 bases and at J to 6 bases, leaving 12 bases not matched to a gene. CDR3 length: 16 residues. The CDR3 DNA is TGTGCCAGCAGCACCCCGGGACAGGGGGTTCAGGATGGCTACACCTTC. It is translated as CASSTPGQGVQDGYTF.

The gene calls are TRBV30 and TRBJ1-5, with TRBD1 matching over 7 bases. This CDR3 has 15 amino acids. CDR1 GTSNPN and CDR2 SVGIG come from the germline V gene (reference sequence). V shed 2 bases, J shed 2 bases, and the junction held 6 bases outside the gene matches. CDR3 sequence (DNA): TGTGCCTGGAGTCCCGACAGGGTCGGCAATCAGCCCCAGCATTTT. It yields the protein CAWSPDRVGNQPQHF.

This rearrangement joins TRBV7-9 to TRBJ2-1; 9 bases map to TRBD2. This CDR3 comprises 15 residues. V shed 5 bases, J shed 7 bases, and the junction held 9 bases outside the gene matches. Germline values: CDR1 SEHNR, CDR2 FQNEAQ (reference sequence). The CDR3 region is CASSLVGTSWNEQFF. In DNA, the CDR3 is TGTGCCAGCAGCCTGGTGGGGACTAGCTGGAATGAGCAGTTCTTC. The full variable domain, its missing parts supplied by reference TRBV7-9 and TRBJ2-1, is DTGVSQNPRHKITKRGQNVTFRCDPISEHNRLYWYRQTLGQGPEFLTYFQNEAQLEKSRLLSDRFSAERPKGSFSTLEIQRTEQGDSAMYLCASSLVGTSWNEQFFGPGTRLTVL.

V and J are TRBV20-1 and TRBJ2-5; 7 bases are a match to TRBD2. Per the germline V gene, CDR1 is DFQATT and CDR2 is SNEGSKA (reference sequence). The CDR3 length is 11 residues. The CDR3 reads CSLTSPETQYF. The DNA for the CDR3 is TGCAGCCTGACTAGCCCTGAGACCCAGTACTTC.

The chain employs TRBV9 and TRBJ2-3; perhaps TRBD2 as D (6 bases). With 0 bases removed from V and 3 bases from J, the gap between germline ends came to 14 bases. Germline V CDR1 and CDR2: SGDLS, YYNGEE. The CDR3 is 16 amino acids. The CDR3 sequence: CASSVGGGVSTDTQYF. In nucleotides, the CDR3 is TGTGCCAGCAGCGTAGGAGGAGGGGTTTCGACAGATACGCAGTATTTT.

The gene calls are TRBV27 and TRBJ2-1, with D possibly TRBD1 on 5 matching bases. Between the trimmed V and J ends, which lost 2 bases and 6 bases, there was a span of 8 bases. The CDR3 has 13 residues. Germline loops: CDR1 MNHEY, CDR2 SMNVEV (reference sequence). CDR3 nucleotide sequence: TGTGCCAGCAGTTTAAGGGGTATCAATGAGCAGTTCTTC. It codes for CASSLRGINEQFF.

The CDR3 DNA reads as TGTGCCAGCAGCTCCCCCGGTGGGGGGGGATACAATGAGCAGTTCTTC. Translation gives CASSSPGGGGYNEQFF. This sequence joins TRBV7-2 and TRBJ2-1; TRBD2 agrees at 7 bases. Germline CDR1 reads SGHTA; CDR2 reads FQGNSA. The CDR3 runs 16 residues. Losses at the gene ends were 4 bases for V and 4 bases for J; bases not matched to a gene: 10.

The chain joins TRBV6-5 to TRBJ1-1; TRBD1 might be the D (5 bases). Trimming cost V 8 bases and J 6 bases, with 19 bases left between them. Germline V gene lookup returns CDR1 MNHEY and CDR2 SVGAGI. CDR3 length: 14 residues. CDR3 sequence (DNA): TGTGCCAGCCATTGGGGGGGAGGAGTCCCTGAAGCTTTCTTT. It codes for CASHWGGGVPEAFF.